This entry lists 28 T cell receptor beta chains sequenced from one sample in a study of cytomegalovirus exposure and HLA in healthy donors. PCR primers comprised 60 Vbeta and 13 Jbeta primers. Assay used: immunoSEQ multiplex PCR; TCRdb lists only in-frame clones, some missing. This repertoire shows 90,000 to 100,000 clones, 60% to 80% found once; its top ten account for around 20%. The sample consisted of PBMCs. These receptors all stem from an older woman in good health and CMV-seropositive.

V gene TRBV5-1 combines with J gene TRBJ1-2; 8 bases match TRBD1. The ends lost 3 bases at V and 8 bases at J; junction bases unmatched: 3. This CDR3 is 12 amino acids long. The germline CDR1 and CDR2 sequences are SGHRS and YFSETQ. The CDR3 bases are TGCGCCAGCAGCTGGACAGGGCACGGCTACACCTTC. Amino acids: CASSWTGHGYTF.

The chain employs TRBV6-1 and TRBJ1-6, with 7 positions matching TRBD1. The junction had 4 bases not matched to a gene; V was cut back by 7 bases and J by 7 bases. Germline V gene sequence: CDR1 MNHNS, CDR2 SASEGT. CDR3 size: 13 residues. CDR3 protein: CASTGTANSPLHF. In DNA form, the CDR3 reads TGTGCCAGCACCGGGACAGCCAATTCACCCCTCCACTTT.

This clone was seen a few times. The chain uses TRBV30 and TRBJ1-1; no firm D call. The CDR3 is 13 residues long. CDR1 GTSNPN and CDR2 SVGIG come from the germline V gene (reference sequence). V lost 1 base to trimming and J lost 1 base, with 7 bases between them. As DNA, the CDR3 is TGTGCCTGGAGTGGGACTCCGAACACTGAAGCTTTCTTT. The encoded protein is CAWSGTPNTEAFF.

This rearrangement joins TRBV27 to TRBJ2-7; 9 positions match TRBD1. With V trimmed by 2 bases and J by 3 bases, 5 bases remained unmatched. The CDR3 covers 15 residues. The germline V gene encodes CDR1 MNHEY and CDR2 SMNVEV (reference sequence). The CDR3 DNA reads TGTGCCAGCAGTTTACAGGAGGGACAGGGCTACGAGCAGTACTTC. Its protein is CASSLQEGQGYEQYF.

The CDR3 reads CASSLAGWGNQPQHF. The CDR3 DNA sequence: TGTGCCAGCAGCTTGGCGGGTTGGGGCAATCAGCCCCAGCATTTT. The chain has TRBV5-6 and TRBJ1-5; D call uncertain. V gave up 0 bases and J gave up 2 bases, with 9 bases separating them. The CDR3 extends over 15 amino acids. Per the germline V gene, CDR1 is SGHDT and CDR2 is YYEEEE.

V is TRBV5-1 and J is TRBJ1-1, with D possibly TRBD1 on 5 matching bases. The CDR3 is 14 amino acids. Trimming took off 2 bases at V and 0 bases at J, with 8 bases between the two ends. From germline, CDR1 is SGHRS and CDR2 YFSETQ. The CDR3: CASSFGGVNTEAFF. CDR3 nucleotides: TGCGCCAGCAGCTTTGGAGGGGTGAACACTGAAGCTTTCTTT.

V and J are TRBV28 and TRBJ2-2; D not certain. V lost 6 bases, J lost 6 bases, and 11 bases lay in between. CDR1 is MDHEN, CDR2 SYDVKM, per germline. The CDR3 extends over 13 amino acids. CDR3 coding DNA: TGTGCCAGCAGCCTCCCAGGTTCCGGGGAGCTGTTTTTT. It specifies CASSLPGSGELFF.

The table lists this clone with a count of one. CDR3 in DNA: TGCGCCAGCAACGGAGCCGCGGGGCAGTACTTC. Residues: CASNGAAGQYF. The rearrangement uses TRBV5-1 and TRBJ2-7; D is perhaps TRBD2 (5 bases). The CDR3 covers 11 residues. V lost 6 bases, J lost 9 bases, and 13 bases lay in between. Per germline, CDR1 SGHRS and CDR2 YFSETQ.

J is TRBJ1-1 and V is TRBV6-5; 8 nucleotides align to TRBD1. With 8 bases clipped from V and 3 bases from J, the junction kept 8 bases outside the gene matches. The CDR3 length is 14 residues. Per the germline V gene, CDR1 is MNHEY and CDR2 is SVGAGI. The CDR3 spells CASLPDRAYTEAFF. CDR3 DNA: TGTGCCAGCCTCCCGGACAGGGCTTACACTGAAGCTTTCTTT.

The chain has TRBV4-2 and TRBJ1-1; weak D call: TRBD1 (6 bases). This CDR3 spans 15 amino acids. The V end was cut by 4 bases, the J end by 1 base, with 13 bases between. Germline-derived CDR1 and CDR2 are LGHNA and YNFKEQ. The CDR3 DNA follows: TGTGCCAGCAGCCCAGGGGAGCGCGGGAACACTGAAGCTTTCTTT. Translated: CASSPGERGNTEAFF.

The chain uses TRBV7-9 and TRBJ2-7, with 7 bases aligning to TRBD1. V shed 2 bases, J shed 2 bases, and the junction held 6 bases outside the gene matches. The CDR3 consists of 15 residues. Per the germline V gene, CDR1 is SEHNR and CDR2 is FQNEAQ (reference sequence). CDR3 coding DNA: TGTGCCAGCAGCTTACAAGGGGGCAGACCCTACGAGCAGTACTTC. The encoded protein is CASSLQGGRPYEQYF.

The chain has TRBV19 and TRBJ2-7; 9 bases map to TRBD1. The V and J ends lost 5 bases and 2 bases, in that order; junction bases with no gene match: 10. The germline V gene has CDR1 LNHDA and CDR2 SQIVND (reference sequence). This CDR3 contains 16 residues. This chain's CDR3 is CASSVAWTGETYEQYF. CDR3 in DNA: TGTGCCAGTAGTGTCGCATGGACAGGGGAGACCTACGAGCAGTACTTC.

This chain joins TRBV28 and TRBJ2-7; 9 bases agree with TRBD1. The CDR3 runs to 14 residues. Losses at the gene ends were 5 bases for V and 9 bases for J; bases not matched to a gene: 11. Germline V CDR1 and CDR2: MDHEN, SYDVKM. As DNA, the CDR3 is TGTGCCAGCAGTACCCGGACAGGGGCTTTACTGCAGTACTTC. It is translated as CASSTRTGALLQYF.

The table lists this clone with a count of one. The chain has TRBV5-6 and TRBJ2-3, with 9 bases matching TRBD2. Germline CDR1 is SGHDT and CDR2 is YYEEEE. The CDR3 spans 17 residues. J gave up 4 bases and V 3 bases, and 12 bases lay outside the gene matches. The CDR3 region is CASSWEPGLAKADTQYF. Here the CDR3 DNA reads TGTGCCAGCAGCTGGGAACCGGGACTAGCAAAGGCAGATACGCAGTATTTT.

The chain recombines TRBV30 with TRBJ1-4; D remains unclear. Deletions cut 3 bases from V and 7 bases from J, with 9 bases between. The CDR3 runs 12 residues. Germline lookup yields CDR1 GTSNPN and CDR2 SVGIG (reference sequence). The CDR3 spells CAWSAGFEKLFF. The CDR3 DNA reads TGTGCCTGGAGCGCGGGGTTTGAAAAACTGTTTTTT.

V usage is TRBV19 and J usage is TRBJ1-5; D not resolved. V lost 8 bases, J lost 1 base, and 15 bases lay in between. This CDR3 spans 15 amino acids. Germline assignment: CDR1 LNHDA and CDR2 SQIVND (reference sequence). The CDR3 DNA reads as TGTGCCAGTTCGTTGGCCCTCCGAAGCAATCAGCCCCAGCATTTT. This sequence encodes CASSLALRSNQPQHF.

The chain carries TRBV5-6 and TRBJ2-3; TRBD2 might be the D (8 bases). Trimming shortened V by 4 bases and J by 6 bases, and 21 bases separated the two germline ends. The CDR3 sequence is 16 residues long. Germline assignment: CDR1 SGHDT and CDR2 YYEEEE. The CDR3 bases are TGTGCCAGCAGCGGGGACAGTCACCGGGGGGGGGATACGCAGTATTTT. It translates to CASSGDSHRGGDTQYF.

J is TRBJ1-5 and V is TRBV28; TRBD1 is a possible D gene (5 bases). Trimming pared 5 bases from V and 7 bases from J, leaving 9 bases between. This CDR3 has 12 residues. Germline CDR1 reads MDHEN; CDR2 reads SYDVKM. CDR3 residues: CASSQGYQPQHF. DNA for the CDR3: TGTGCCAGCAGTCAGGGATACCAGCCCCAGCATTTT.

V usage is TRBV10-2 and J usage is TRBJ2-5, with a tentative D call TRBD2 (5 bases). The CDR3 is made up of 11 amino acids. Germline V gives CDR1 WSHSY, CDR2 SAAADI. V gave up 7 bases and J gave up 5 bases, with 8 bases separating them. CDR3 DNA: TGCGCCAGCACGGACTCGGAGACCCAGTACTTC. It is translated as CASTDSETQYF.

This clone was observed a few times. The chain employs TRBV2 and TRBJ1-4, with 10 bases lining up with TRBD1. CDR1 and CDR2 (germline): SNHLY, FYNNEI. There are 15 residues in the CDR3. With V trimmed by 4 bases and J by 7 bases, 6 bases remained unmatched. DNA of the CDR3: TGTGCCAGCAGTGGACTGACAGGGGGCTCTGAAAAACTGTTTTTT. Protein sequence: CASSGLTGGSEKLFF. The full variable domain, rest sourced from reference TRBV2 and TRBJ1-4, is EPEVTQTPSHQVTQMGQEVILRCVPISNHLYFYWYRQILGQKVEFLVSFYNNEISEKSEIFDDQFSVERPDGSNFTLKIRSTKLEDSAMYFCASSGLTGGSEKLFFGSGTQLSVL.

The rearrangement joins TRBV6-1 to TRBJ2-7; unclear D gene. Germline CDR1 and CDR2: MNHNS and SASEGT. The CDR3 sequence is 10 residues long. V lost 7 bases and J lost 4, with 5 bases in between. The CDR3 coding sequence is TGTGCCAGCATGCGGTACGAGCAGTACTTC. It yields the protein CASMRYEQYF.

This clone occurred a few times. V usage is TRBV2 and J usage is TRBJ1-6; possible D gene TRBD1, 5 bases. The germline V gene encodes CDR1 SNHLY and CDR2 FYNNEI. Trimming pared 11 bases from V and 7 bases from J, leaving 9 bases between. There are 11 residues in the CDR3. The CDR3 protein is CAGAGNSPLHF. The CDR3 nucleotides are TGTGCCGGGGCTGGCAATTCACCCCTCCACTTT.

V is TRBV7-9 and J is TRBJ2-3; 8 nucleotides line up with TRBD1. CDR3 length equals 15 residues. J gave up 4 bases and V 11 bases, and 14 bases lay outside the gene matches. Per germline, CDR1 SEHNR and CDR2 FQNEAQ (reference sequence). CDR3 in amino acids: CAAASGTGGSDTQYF. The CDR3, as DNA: TGTGCCGCAGCCTCGGGAACAGGGGGATCAGATACGCAGTATTTT.

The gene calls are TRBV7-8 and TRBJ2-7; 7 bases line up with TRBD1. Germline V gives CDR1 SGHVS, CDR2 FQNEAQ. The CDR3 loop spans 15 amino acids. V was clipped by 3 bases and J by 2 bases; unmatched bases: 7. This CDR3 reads CASSFGQVGAYEQYF. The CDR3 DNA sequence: TGTGCCAGCAGCTTTGGACAGGTTGGGGCCTACGAGCAGTACTTC.

CDR3 amino acids: CASSLATEGTPQYF. DNA of the CDR3: TGTGCCAGCAGCTTAGCCACCGAAGGGACTCCCCAGTACTTC. The rearrangement uses TRBV11-2 and TRBJ2-4; D might be TRBD2 (6 bases). V was pared by 1 base and J by 13 bases, with 17 bases between. There are 14 residues in the CDR3. Per the germline V gene, CDR1 is SGHAT and CDR2 is FQNNGV.

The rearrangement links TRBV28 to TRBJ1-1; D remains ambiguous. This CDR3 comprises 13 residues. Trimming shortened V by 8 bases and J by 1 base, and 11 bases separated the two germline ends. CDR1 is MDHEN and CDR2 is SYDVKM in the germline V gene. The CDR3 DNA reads TGTGCCAGCGGAAACGGGTGGAACACTGAAGCTTTCTTT. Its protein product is CASGNGWNTEAFF.

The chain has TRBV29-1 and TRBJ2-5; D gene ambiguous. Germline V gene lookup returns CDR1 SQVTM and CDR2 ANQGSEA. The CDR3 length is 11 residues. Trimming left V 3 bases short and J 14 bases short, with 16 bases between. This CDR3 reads CSVDAPGIYYF. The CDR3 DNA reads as TGCAGCGTTGATGCCCCAGGAATATACTACTTC.

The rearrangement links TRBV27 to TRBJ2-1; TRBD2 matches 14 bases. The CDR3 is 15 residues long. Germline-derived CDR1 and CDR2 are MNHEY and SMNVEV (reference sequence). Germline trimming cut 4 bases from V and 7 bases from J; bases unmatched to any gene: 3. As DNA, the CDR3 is TGTGCCAGCAGTTCCGGGACTAGCGGGAGAAATGAGCAGTTCTTC. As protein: CASSSGTSGRNEQFF.